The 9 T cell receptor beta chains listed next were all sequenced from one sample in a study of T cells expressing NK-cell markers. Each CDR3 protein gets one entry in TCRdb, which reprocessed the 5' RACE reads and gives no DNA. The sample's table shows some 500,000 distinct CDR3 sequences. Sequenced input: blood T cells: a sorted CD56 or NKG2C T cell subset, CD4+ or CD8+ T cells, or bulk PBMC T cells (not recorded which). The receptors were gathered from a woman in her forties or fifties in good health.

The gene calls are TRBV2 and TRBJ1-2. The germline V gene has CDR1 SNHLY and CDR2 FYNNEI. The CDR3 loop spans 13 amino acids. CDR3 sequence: CASSETQVYGYTF.

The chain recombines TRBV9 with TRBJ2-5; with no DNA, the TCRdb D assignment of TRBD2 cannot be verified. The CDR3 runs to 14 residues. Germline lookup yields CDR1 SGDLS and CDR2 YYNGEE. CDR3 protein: CASSVDVGGETQYF.

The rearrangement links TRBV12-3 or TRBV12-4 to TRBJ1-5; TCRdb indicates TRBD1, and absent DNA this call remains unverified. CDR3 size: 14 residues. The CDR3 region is CASSYGQYRQPQHF.

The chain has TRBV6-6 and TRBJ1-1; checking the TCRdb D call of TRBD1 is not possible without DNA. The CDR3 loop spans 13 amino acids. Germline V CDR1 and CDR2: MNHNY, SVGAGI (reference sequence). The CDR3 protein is CASSSSRLGEAFF.

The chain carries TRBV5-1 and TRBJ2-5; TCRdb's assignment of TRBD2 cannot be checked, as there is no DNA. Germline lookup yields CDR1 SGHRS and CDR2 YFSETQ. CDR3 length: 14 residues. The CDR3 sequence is CASSLGTSSETQYF.

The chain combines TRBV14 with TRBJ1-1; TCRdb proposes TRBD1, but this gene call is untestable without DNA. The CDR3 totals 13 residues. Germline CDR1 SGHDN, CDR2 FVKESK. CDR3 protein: CASSRVGGTEAFF.

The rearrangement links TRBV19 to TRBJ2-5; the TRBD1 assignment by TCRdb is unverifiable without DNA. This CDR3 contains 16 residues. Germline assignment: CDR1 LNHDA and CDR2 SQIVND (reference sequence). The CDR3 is CASNRGTGGAWETQYF. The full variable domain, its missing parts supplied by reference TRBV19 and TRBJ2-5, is DGGITQSPKYLFRKEGQNVTLSCEQNLNHDAMYWYRQDPGQGLRLIYYSQIVNDFQKGDIAEGYSVSREKKESFPLTVTSAQKNPTAFYLCASNRGTGGAWETQYFGPGTRLLVL.

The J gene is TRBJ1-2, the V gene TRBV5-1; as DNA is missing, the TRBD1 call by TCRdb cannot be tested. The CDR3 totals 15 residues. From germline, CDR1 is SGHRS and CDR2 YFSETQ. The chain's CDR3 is CASSSKTGDGATFTF. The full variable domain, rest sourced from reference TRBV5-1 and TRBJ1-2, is KAGVTQTPRYLIKTRGQQVTLSCSPISGHRSVSWYQQTPGQGLQFLFEYFSETQRNKGNFPGRFSGRQFSNSRSEMNVSTLELGDSALYLCASSSKTGDGATFTFGSGTRLTVV.

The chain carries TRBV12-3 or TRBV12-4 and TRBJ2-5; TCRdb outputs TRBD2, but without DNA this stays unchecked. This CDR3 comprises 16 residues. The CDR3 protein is CASSKMLAGRKETQYF.